This TCR beta chain originates from a study of blood T cell repertoires in COVID-19. Turning to the study itself: Samples of COVID-19 (acute and convalescent) were obtained from the United States, Italy and Spain. Nucleic acid was either cDNA or gDNA, and it came from T cells, B-cell-depleted T cells, or PBMCs.

Original analysis: Reference gene primer amplification in the assay estimated nucleated cell counts. TCRdb keeps only in-frame clones here, not all; method: immunoSEQ multiplex PCR. Clone size and the V and J calls come from that table; the DNA yielded D and trimming. The repertoire holds over 150,000 clones, with less than 90% as singletons. CDR1 is MNHEY, CDR2 SMNVEV, per germline (reference sequence). The V and J ends lost 3 bases and 8 bases respectively, with 10 bases between them. The CDR3 runs to 13 residues. The sequenced material came from peripheral blood. The V gene is TRBV27, the J gene TRBJ1-4, with D unresolved. This clonotype originated in a man aged 18-30 years with active or convalescent COVID-19. The CDR3 spells CASSFAEREKLFF. CDR3 coding DNA: TGTGCCAGCAGTTTCGCTGAACGGGAAAAACTGTTTTTT.